This TCR beta chain was identified in a study of blood T cell repertoires in COVID-19. Study-level information: T cells, B-cell-depleted T cells, or PBMCs provided the cDNA or gDNA that served as material.

Concerning this clone: No DNA is shown, since the ends of the CDR3 on it are uncertain; the CDR3 is the one TCRdb lists.

Per the original data handling: The assay estimated nucleated cells by amplifying reference gene primers. TCRdb keeps only in-frame clones here, not all; method: immunoSEQ multiplex PCR. That table supplies the V and J calls and clone size; D and trimming were determined from the DNA. The sample comprises about 220,000 clones, roughly 80% of which are singletons, and approximately 5.2% rests with the top ten. The sample consisted of peripheral blood. The receptor was isolated from a woman between 70 and 85 years old with COVID-19, enrolled during active disease.

CDR3 loop: CASSVAVGQGTLHTF. The chain recombines TRBV9 with TRBJ1-2; the table's D call, TRBD1, was not checked against the DNA. Germline CDR1 is SGDLS and CDR2 is YYNGEE. The CDR3 length is 15 residues, termini included.